This TCR beta chain came from a study of T cell responses to AZD1222 COVID-19 vaccine. Study-wide points: Donors skewed white British and female; clonal diversity was possibly underestimated. The breadth and depth of Spike-specific TCRs increased once two AZD1222 doses had been given.

A remark on this clone: Its cognate antigen is unknown.

Second-dose schedules of about 4 or about 12 weeks were combined. Data came from immunoSEQ multiplex PCR; TCRdb stores just in-frame clones and leaves some out. The table lists tens of thousands of clones, about 91% of them singletons. Per the germline V gene, CDR1 is MNHEY and CDR2 is SVGAGI. V lost 5 bases to trimming and J lost 1 base, with 11 bases between them. This CDR3 is 14 amino acids long. The chain uses TRBV6-5 and TRBJ1-1, with D maybe TRBD1 (5 bases). The sample consisted of peripheral blood, taken 28 days after the second AZD1222 dose. This sequence was found in an adult who received the AZD1222 COVID-19 vaccine. For the CDR3, the DNA is TGTGCCAGCAGTCGGGGACCTGAGAACACTGAAGCTTTCTTT. This codes for CASSRGPENTEAFF.